This T cell receptor beta chain was captured by sequencing in a study of lymphopenia after photon versus proton radiotherapy. Findings and caveats of the study: Relative stability marked proton patients; photon patients lost diversity and naive cells. Post-nadir diversity loss with photons came from oligoclonal expansion, particularly CD8+ Temra cells. Authors raise, but do not show, better survival with proton therapy.

Germline V CDR1 and CDR2: SGHKS, YYEKEE (reference sequence). V shed 4 bases and J 0 bases; nucleotides not matched to a gene: 2. The CDR3 covers 14 residues. The table lists this clone with a count of one. Its target is not known. Here immunoSEQ multiplex PCR was the method, and the copy in TCRdb shows in-frame clones only, minus some. The table has fewer than 70,000 clones, 85% to 90% seen once; the top ten hold 10% to 11%. The rearrangement uses TRBV5-5 and TRBJ1-1, with 8 bases fitting TRBD1. The material sequenced was peripheral blood, taken from a patient treated with proton-based radiotherapy. The origin of this receptor is a man older than 75 with esophageal cancer. The CDR3 region is CASSPTGVNTEAFF. CDR3 DNA: TGTGCCAGCAGCCCGACAGGGGTGAACACTGAAGCTTTCTTT.